These 7 T cell receptor beta chains came from one sample sequenced in a study of T cell repertoires in cytomegalovirus infection. A single record per CDR3 protein comes from TCRdb applying MiXCR to the reads. The sample includes tens of thousands of distinct CDR3 sequences, 40% to 50% of them seen just once. Antigens for these TCRs are unknown. Sequenced here: CD8+ T cells from cultured PBMCs, sampled from culture after CMV antigen stimulation. Source of these receptors: a human donor in good health (CMV status not recorded). Some clones in this sample may be carry-over from other donors' samples.

V and J are TRBV7-9 and TRBJ2-7; 14 bases fit TRBD2. CDR3 length: 18 residues. The V and J ends lost 5 bases and 1 base, in that order; junction bases with no gene match: 10. CDR1 is SEHNR, CDR2 FQNEAQ, per germline (reference sequence). The CDR3 region has the DNA TGTGCCAGCAGCCACGGGACTAGCGGGAGTTCCCTTTCCTACGAGCAGTACTTC. It yields the protein CASSHGTSGSSLSYEQYF.

This clonotype was detected a few times. The chain uses TRBV7-9 and TRBJ2-3; 7 nucleotides line up with TRBD2. The CDR3 has 15 residues. Germline trimming cut 6 bases from V and 3 bases from J; bases unmatched to any gene: 9. Germline V gene data show CDR1 as SEHNR and CDR2 as FQNEAQ (reference sequence). CDR3 coding DNA: TGTGCCAGCAGTTCCACTAGCGTCGAAACAGATACGCAGTATTTT. Translation: CASSSTSVETDTQYF.

The chain joins TRBV28 to TRBJ1-6; 8 bases align to TRBD1. Germline CDR1 reads MDHEN; CDR2 reads SYDVKM. Unmatched junction bases numbered 6, after V lost 7 bases and J lost 10 bases. The CDR3 sequence is 13 residues long. The CDR3 sequence is CASNTGGGSPLHF. The CDR3 region has the DNA TGTGCCAGCAATACAGGGGGTGGATCACCCCTCCACTTT.

The chain has TRBV7-9 and TRBJ1-2; TRBD1 matches 7 bases. This CDR3 spans 15 amino acids. The V segment lost 5 bases and the J segment 2 bases; nucleotides outside the gene matches: 8. The germline V gene encodes CDR1 SEHNR and CDR2 FQNEAQ (reference sequence). The CDR3 region has the DNA TGTGCCAGCAGCCCCAACCCGACAGGGAACTATGGCTACACCTTC. Encoded protein: CASSPNPTGNYGYTF.

The gene calls are TRBV6-2 or TRBV6-3 and TRBJ2-5; 9 bases map to TRBD2. The CDR3 totals 17 residues. CDR1 MNHEY and CDR2 SVGEGT come from the germline V gene. The V segment lost 6 bases and the J segment 4 bases; nucleotides outside the gene matches: 15. Here the CDR3 reads CASSSTPSGRLGETQYF. CDR3 DNA: TGTGCCAGCAGCTCCACCCCCAGCGGGAGGCTTGGAGAGACCCAGTACTTC.

The chain joins TRBV7-8 to TRBJ2-5; D might be TRBD1 (5 bases). The germline gives CDR1 SGHVS, CDR2 FQNEAQ. The CDR3 is 16 amino acids. V gave up 4 bases and J gave up 1 base, with 16 bases separating them. The CDR3 coding sequence is TGTGCCAGCAGCTCCCTGAGGATAGGGGCCCAAGAGACCCAGTACTTC. Translating it yields CASSSLRIGAQETQYF.

With regard to this clonotype: A junction boundary mismatches the germline segment, possibly from a read error. V gene TRBV12-3 or TRBV12-4 combines with J gene TRBJ2-1; the D gene is possibly TRBD2 (6 bases). The CDR3 runs 14 residues. The CDR3 is CAGSLPGLPPDGGF. CDR3 sequence (DNA): TGTGCCGGCAGCCTACCCGGACTCCCCCCGGACGGGGGATTC.